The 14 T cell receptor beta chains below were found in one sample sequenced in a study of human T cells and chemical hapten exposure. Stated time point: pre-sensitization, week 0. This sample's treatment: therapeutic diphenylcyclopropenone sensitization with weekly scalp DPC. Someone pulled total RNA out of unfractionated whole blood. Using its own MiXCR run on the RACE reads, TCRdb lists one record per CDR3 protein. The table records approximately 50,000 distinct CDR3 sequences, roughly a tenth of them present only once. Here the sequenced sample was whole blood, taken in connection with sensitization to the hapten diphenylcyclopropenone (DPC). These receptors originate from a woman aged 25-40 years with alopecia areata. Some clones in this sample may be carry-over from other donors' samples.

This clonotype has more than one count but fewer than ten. The CDR3 reads CASSQGHSQETQYF. The CDR3 nucleotides are TGTGCCAGCAGCCAGGGACACAGCCAAGAGACCCAGTACTTC. This chain connects TRBV3-1 to TRBJ2-5; TRBD1 might be the D (6 bases). Germline V gene lookup returns CDR1 LGHDT and CDR2 YNNKEL (reference sequence). V dropped 3 bases and J dropped 1 base, with 9 bases sitting between them. The CDR3 is made up of 14 amino acids.

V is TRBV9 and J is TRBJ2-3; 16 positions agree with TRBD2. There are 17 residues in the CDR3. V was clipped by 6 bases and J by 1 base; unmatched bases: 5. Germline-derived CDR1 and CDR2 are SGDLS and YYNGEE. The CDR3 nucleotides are TGTGCCAGCACGAGGGGACTAGCGGGGGGGCGCACAGATACGCAGTATTTT. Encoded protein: CASTRGLAGGRTDTQYF.

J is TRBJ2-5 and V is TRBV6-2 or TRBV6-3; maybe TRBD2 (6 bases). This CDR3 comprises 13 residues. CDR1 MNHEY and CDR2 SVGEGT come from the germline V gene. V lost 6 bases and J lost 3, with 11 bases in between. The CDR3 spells CASRHSGEETQYF. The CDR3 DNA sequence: TGTGCCAGCAGACATAGCGGCGAAGAGACCCAGTACTTC.

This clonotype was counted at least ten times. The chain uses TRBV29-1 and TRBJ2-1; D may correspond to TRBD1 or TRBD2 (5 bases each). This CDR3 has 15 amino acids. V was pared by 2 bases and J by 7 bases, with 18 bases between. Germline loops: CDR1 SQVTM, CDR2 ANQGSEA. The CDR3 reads CSVESGGYGSNEQFF. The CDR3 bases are TGCAGCGTTGAAAGTGGGGGATACGGATCTAATGAGCAGTTCTTC.

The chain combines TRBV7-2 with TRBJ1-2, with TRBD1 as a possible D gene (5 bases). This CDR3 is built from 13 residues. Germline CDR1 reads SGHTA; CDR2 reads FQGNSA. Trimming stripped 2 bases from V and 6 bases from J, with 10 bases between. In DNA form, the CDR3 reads TGTGCCAGCAGCTTACCGGGGGAGAATGGCTACACCTTC. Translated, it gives CASSLPGENGYTF.

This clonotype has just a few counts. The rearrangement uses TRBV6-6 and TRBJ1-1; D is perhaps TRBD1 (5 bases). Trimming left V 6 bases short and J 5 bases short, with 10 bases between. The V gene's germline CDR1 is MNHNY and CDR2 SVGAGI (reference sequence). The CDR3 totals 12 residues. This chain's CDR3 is CASREWGTEAFF. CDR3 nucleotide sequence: TGTGCCAGCAGAGAGTGGGGGACTGAAGCTTTCTTT.

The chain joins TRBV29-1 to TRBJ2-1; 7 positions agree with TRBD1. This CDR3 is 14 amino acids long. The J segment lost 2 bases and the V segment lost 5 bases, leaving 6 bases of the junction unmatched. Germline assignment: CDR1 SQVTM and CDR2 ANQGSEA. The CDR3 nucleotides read TGCAGCGTTCCCCAGGGGGTAACCTACAATGAGCAGTTCTTC. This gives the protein CSVPQGVTYNEQFF.

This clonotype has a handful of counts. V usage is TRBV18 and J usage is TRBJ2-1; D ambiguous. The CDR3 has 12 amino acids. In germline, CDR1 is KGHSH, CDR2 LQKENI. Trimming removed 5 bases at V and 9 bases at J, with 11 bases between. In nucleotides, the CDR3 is TGTGCCAGCTCAATTATGGGGATTGAGCAGTTCTTC. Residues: CASSIMGIEQFF.

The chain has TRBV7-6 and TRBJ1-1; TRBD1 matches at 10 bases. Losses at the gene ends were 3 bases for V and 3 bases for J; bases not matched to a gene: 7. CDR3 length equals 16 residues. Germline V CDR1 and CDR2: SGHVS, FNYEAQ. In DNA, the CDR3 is TGTGCCAGCAGCTTTGCCGGGACAGGGGCCGACACTGAAGCTTTCTTT. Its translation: CASSFAGTGADTEAFF. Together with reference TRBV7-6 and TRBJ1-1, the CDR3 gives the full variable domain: GAGVSQSPRYKVTKRGQDVALRCDPISGHVSLYWYRQALGQGPEFLTYFNYEAQQDKSGLPNDRFSAERPEGSISTLTIQRTEQRDSAMYRCASSFAGTGADTEAFFGQGTRLTVV.

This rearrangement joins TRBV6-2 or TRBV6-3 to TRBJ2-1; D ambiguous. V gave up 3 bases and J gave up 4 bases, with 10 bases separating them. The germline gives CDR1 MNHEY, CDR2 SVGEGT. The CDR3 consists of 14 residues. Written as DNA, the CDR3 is TGTGCCAGCAGTTATCTCGGGCGGTACAATGAGCAGTTCTTC. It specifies CASSYLGRYNEQFF.

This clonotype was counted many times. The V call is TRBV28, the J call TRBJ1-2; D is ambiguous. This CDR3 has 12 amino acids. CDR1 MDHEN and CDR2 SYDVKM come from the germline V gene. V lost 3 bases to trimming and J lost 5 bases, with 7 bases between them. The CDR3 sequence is CASSLTSYGYTF. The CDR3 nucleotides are TGTGCCAGCAGTTTGACATCGTATGGCTACACCTTC.

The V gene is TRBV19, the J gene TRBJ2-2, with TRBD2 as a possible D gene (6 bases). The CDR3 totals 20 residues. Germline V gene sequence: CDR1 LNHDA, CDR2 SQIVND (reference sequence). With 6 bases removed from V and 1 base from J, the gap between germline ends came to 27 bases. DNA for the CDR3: TGTGCCAGTAGGCTACCGGGACTTTTTGATCGACAACAGAACACCGGGGAGCTGTTTTTT. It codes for CASRLPGLFDRQQNTGELFF.

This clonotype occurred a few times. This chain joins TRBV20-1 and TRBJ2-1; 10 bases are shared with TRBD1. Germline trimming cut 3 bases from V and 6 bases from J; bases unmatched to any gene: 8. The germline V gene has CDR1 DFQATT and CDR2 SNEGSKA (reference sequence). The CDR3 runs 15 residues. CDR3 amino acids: CSASVRQGALNEQFF. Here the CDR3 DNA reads TGCAGTGCTAGCGTGAGACAGGGGGCTCTCAATGAGCAGTTCTTC.

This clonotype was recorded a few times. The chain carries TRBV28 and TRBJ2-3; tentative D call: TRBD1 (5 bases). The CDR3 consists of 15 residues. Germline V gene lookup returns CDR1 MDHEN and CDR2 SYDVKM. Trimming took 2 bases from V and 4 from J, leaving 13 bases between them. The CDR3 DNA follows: TGTGCCAGCAGTTTAAGGGGTCCGGTGGCAGATACGCAGTATTTT. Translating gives CASSLRGPVADTQYF.